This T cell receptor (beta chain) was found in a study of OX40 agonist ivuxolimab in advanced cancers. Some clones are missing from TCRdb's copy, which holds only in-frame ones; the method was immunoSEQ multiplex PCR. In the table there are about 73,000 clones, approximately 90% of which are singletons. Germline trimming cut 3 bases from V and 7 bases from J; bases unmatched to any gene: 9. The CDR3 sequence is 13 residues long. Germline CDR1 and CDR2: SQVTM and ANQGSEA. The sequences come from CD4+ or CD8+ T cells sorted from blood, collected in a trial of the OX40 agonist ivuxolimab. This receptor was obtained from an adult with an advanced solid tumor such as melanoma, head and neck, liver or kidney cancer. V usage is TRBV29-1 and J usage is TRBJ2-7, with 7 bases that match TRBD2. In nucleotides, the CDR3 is TGCAGCGTTGACACGGGGGGACTCCGGGAGCAGTACTTC. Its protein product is CSVDTGGLREQYF.